The present entry profiles one T cell receptor beta chain with its context. The target of this receptor is not known. No base quality information exists; no much larger clone differs at one position. The data stem from a study of tumor-infiltrating lymphocytes in primary liver carcinoma (dated by TCRdb to 2016 to 2017). About the investigation overall: Of the five patients, three men and two women aged 30 to 69 years, four had hepatocellular carcinoma and one had combined HCC and intrahepatic cholangiocarcinoma. The five patients had tumors staged T1-T3 N0M0, with maximum diameters ranging from about 4.2 to 11 cm. Roughly 3.5 to 7.5 million productive TCRbeta reads were obtained per sample, and no significant difference in read depth was found between tissue types. TCRbeta repertoire sequencing, expression microarrays and whole-exome sequencing were combined in the study across five regions of each liver tumor, with adjacent normal tissue and blood also included. A total of 35 specimens from 5 patients, comprising some 25 tumor regions, 5 adjacent noncancerous liver tissues and 5 peripheral blood samples, were covered by TCRbeta repertoire sequencing. To link TCRbeta repertoire diversity to the local molecular phenotype, the roughly 23 tumor region samples were profiled with Agilent mRNA microarrays. Technical replicate repertoires showed high reproducibility, with mean shared-clone rates about 0.88 and correlation coefficients above 0.95.

Total RNA and DNA were co-extracted without cell sorting from 20-30 mg of bulk tissue using the AllPrep DNA/RNA mini kit. Surgical resection was performed in China between late 2015 and 2016 on a handful of patients with histopathologically diagnosed primary liver carcinoma. At the time of sampling, the patients had chronic HBV infection and had not received any treatment. Five spatially separated regions were sampled per tumor: superior, inferior, left-lateral and right-lateral poles, plus the tumor centre. More than 75% viable tumor cells were found by histology in every tumor sample. Fresh tumor and adjacent tissue pieces were bisected; one half was stored in RNAlater at -80°C, the other sent for histology. A constant-region primer and ProtoScript II reverse transcriptase were used to reverse-transcribe TCRbeta-specific cDNA from approximately 450 ng total RNA. Three nested multiplex PCR rounds, following a slightly modified ARM-PCR procedure, were used to build the TCRbeta libraries. Multiplex TRBV1-TRBV30 forward primers and a Cbeta reverse primer were used in the first two PCR rounds, each of which was run for about 10 cycles. A final 25-cycle PCR with Deep VentR polymerase added sample barcodes and Illumina adapters. Before sequencing, amplicons of 200-500 bp were purified from gel using a QIAquick gel extraction kit. The TCRbeta amplicons were sequenced with 250-bp paired-end reads on an Illumina HiSeq 2500. Per the authors' processing: To recover full CDR3 sequences, reads were quality-trimmed using Trimmomatic v0.33 and paired reads were then merged using FLASH v1.2.11. V, D and J germline segments were assigned to the rearranged TCRbeta sequences by MiGEC v1.2.1b. Clonotype statistics and Shannon-Wiener diversity indices were calculated with VDJtools v1.0.0. To cut down on sampling bias, every analysis after diversity analysis relied on just the 250 most abundant clonotypes from each sample. The public sequencing data were trimmed at Q25 with fastp and processed into clonotypes with MiXCR by TCRdb, which kept only in-frame beta chains. Merged by CDR3 protein, the rows form single entries marked with the most common genes and DNA. For this entry, the V and J calls and clone size follow TCRdb and not the study's own pipeline. Counted in this sample were fewer than 70,000 distinct CDR3 sequences; less than 85% of them appeared once. Roughly three fifths of the sample is held by the ten biggest clonotypes.

The research as a whole found: Only the TCR beta chain was sequenced, which likely underestimates true repertoire diversity because unpaired alpha chains were not captured. Pairs of tumor regions showed greater repertoire overlap (mean about 35%) than tumor-adjacent pairs (17%) or tumor-blood pairs (roughly 15%), which is consistent with antigen-driven expansion. Because the samples were bulk and unsorted, CD4+ and CD8+ T cell repertoires could not be compared. Compared with blood, tumors had a significantly larger share of the repertoire taken up by the top 250 clones (p = 0.039). With just a few patients in the study, the authors point out that the findings should be validated in a larger study. Only roughly 8-25% of top clones appeared in all five regions of a tumor, which suggests that tumor-infiltrating T cells are spatially heterogeneous.

V loses 5 bases, J loses 4 bases, and the germline ends lie 11 bases apart. The CDR3 starts with the cysteine, ends with the phenylalanine, and has 14 residues. The entry retains the CDR3 DNA only, 42 bases that are in frame from base 1. CDR1 MNHEY and CDR2 SVGEGT were looked up in the germline V gene. The source is a man aged 35-49 years with primary liver carcinoma and hepatitis B virus infection. The sample was liver tumor tissue from sampling region 2. This sample's cell subset or site label indicates: tumor region T2, inferior pole. Recombination linked TRBV6-2 or TRBV6-3 to TRBJ2-2; the D gene could be either TRBD1 or TRBD2, each agreeing at 5 bases. CDR3 sequence: CASSLRDPTGELFF. The DNA sequence is TGTGCCAGCAGTCTCCGGGACCCCACCGGGGAGCTGTTTTTT.